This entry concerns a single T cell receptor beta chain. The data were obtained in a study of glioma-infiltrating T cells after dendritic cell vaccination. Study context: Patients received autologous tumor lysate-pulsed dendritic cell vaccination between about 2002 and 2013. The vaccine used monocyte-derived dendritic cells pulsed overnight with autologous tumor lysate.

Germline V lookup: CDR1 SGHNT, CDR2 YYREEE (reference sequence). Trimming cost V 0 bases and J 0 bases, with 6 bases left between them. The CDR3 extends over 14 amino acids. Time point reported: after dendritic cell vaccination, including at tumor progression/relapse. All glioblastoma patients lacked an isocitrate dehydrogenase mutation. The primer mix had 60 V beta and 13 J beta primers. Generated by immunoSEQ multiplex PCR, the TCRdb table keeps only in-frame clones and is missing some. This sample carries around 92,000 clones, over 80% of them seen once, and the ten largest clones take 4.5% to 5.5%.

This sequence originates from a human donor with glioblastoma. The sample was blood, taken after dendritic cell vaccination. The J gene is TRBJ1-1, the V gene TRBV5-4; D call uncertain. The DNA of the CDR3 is TGTGCCAGCAGCTTGGACGGGTTGAACACTGAAGCTTTCTTT. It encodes CASSLDGLNTEAFF.